This TCR beta chain comes out of a study of human CD8 memory T cell subsets. The CDR3 sequence is 16 residues long. In germline, CDR1 is LGHDT, CDR2 YNNKEL (reference sequence). The TCR beta sequencing libraries came from UMI-labeled 5' RACE. For each CDR3 protein, TCRdb gives one entry from its re-call of the 5' RACE reads, without DNA. The sample data list around 19,000 distinct CDR3 sequences. Sequences were obtained from CD8+ T cells from PBMCs. This TCR derives from a human donor in good health. This chain uses TRBV3-1 with TRBJ1-2. The CDR3 here is CASSQETQIGYYGYTF.